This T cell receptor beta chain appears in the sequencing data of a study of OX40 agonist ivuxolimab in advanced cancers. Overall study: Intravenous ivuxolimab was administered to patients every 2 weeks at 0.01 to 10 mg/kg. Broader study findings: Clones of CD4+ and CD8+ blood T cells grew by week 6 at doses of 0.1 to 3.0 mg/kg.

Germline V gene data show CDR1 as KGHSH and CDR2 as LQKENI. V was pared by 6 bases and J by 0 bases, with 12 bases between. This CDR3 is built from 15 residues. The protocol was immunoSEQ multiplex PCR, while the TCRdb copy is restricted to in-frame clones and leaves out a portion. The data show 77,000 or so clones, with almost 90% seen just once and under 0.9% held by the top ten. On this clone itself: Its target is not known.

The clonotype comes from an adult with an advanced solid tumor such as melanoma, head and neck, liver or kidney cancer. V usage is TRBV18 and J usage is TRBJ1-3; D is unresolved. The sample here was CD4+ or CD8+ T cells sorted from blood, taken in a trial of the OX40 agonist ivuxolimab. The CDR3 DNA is TGTGCCAGCTCTCCGACACCACTCTCTGGAAACACCATATATTTT. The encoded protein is CASSPTPLSGNTIYF.